This T cell receptor beta chain was retrieved from a study of a mutant IDH1 vaccine in newly diagnosed glioma. Time point specified: week 47, end of study. A single vaccine dose contained 300 ug of mutant IDH1 20-mer peptide, and topical imiquimod was used with it. In the case of this clone: Its antigen remains unidentified.

Method: immunoSEQ multiplex PCR; TCRdb's copy keeps in-frame clones and lacks some. There are 30,000 to 35,000 clones in the sample; around nine tenths occur only once, and more than 10% lies in the top ten. The CDR3 extends over 14 amino acids. Trimming shortened V by 3 bases and J by 3 bases, and 11 bases separated the two germline ends. Germline CDR1 is SEHNR and CDR2 is FQNEAQ (reference sequence). The receptor was derived from a woman in her 30s with glioma. Sequencing used PBMCs, obtained from a glioma patient whose treatment included an IDH1 peptide vaccine. This sequence joins TRBV7-9 and TRBJ1-1; D gene ambiguous. Here the CDR3 DNA reads TGTGCCAGCAGCTTGGCCGGAGCTTACACTGAAGCTTTCTTT. Encoded protein: CASSLAGAYTEAFF.